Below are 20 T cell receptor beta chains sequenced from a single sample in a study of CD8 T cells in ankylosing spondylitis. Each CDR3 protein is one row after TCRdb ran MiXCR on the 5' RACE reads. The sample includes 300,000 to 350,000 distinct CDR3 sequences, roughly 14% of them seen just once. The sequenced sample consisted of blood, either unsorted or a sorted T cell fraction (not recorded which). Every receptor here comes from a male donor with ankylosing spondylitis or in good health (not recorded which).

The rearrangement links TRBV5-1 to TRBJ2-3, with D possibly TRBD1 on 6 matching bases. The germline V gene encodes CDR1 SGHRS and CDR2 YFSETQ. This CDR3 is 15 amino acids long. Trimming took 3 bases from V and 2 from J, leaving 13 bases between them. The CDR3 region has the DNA TGCGCCAGCAGCTGGGCGGACAGAACCACAGATACGCAGTATTTT. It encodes CASSWADRTTDTQYF.

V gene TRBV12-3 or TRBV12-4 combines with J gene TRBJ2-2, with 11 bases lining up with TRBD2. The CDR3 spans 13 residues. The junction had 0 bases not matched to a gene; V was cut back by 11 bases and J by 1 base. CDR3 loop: CAGTSGNTGELFF. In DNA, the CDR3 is TGTGCCGGGACTAGCGGGAACACCGGGGAGCTGTTTTTT.

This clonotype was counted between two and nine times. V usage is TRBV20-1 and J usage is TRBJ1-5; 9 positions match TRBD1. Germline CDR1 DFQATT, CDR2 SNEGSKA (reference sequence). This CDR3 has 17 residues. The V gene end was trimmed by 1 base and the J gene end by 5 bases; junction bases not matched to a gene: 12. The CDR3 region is CSARGTGGLGYDQPQHF. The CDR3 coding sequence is TGCAGTGCTAGAGGCACAGGGGGCCTGGGGTACGATCAGCCCCAGCATTTT.

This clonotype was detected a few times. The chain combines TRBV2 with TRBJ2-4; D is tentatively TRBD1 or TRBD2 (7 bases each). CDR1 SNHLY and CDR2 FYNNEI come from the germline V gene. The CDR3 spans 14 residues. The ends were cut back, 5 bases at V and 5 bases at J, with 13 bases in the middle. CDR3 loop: CASSPRGGENIQYF. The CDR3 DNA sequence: TGTGCCAGCAGTCCCAGGGGGGGCGAAAACATTCAGTACTTC.

This chain's CDR3 is CASSSLGQGPYGYTF. In DNA form, the CDR3 reads TGTGCCAGCAGTTCCCTGGGACAGGGCCCCTATGGCTACACCTTC. The rearrangement links TRBV6-5 to TRBJ1-2; 9 bases agree with TRBD1. The CDR3 is made up of 15 amino acids. Germline assignment: CDR1 MNHEY and CDR2 SVGAGI. The ends lost 4 bases at V and 4 bases at J; junction bases unmatched: 7.

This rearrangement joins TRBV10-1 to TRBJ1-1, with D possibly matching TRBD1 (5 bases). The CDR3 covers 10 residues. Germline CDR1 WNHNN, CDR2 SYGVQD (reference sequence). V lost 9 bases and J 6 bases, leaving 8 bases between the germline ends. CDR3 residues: CARQDAEAFF. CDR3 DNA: TGCGCCAGACAGGACGCTGAAGCTTTCTTT.

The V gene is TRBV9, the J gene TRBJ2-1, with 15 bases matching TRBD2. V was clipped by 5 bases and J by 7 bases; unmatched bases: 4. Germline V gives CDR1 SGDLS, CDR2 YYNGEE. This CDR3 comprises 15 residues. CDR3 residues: CASSDGTSGRNEQFF. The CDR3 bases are TGTGCCAGCAGTGATGGGACTAGCGGGAGGAATGAGCAGTTCTTC.

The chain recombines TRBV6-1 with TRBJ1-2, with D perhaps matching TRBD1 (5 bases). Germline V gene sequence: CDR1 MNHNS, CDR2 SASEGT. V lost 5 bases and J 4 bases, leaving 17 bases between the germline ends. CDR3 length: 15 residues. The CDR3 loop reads CASSPSGGMSYGYTF. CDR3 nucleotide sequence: TGTGCCAGCAGTCCAAGCGGGGGAATGAGCTATGGCTACACCTTC.

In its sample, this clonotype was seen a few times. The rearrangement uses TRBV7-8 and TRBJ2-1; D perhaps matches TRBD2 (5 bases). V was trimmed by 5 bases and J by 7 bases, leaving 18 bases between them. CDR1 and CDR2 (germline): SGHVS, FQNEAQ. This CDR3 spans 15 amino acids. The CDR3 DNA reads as TGTGCCAGCAGCCCAGTACGGGTGGGCGGGAATGAGCAGTTCTTC. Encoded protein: CASSPVRVGGNEQFF. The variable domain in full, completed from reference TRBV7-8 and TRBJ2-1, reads GAGVSQSPRYKVAKRGQDVALRCDPISGHVSLFWYQQALGQGPEFLTYFQNEAQLDKSGLPSDRFFAERPEGSVSTLKIQRTQQEDSAVYLCASSPVRVGGNEQFFGPGTRLTVL.

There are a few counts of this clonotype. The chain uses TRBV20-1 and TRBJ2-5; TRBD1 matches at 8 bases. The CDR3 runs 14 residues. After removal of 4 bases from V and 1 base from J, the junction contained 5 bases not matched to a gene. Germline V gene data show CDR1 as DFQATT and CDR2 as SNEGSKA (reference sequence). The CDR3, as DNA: TGCAGTGCTATGGACAGGGCCGCCCAAGAGACCCAGTACTTC. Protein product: CSAMDRAAQETQYF.

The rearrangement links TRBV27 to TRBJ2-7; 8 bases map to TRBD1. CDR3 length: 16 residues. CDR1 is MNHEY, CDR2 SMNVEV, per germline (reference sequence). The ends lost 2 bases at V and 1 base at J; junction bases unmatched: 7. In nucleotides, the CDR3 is TGTGCCAGCAGTTTAGATTGGACAGGGACTTCCTACGAGCAGTACTTC. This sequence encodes CASSLDWTGTSYEQYF.

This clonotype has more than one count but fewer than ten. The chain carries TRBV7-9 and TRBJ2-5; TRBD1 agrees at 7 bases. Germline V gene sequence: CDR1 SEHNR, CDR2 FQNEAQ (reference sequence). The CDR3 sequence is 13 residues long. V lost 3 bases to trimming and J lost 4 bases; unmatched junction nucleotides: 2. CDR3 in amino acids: CASSFDRVETQYF. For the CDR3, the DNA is TGTGCCAGCAGCTTCGACAGGGTAGAGACCCAGTACTTC.

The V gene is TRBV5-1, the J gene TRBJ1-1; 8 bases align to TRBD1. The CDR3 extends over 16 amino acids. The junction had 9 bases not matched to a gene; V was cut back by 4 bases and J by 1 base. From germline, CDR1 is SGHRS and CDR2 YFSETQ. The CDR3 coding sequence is TGCGCCAGCAGCACGGTGACAGGGGATCAGAACACTGAAGCTTTCTTT. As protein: CASSTVTGDQNTEAFF.

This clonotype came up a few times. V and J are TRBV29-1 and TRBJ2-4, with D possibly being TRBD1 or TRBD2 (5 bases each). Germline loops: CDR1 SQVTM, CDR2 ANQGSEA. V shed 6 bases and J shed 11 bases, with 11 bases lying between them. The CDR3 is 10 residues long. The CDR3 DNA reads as TGCAGCGTCCACCAGGGACTTCAGTACTTC. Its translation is CSVHQGLQYF.

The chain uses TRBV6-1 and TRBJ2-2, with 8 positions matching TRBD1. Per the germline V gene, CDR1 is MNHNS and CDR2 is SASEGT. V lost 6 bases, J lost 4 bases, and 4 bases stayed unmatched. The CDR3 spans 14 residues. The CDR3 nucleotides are TGTGCCAGCAGGCAGGGGGCGGGCACCGGGGAGCTGTTTTTT. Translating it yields CASRQGAGTGELFF.

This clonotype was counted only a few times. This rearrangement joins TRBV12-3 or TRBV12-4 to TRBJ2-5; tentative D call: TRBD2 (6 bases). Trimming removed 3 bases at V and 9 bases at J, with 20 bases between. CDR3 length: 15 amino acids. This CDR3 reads CASSFTAGSRGAQYF. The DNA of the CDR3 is TGTGCCAGCAGTTTTACTGCGGGGAGCCGAGGGGCCCAGTACTTC.

CDR3 region: CASSLWASLGPGGYTF. CDR3 nucleotide sequence: TGTGCCAGCAGCTTATGGGCCAGCTTGGGACCCGGTGGCTACACCTTC. The V call is TRBV5-4, the J call TRBJ1-2; D is perhaps TRBD1 (5 bases). In germline, CDR1 is SGHNT, CDR2 YYREEE (reference sequence). The CDR3 consists of 16 residues. Trimming removed 2 bases from V and 7 bases from J, with 21 bases in between.

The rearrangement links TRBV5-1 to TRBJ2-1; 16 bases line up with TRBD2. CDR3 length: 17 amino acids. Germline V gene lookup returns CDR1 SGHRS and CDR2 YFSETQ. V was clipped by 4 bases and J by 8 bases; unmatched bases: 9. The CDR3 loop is CASSPGTSGREGDEQFF. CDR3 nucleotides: TGCGCCAGCAGCCCTGGGACTAGCGGGAGGGAAGGCGATGAGCAGTTCTTC.

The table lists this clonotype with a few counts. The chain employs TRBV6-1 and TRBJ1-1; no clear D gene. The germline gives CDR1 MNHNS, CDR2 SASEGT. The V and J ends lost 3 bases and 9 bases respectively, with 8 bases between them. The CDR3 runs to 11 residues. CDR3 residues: CASSEWDQAFF. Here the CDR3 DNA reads TGTGCCAGCAGTGAGTGGGATCAAGCTTTCTTT.

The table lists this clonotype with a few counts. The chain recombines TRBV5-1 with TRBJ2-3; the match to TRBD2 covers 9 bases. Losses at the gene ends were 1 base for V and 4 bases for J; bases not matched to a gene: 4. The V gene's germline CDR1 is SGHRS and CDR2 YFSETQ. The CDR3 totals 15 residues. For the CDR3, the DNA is TGCGCCAGCAGCTTGTCTGGACTAGCGCCAGATACGCAGTATTTT. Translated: CASSLSGLAPDTQYF. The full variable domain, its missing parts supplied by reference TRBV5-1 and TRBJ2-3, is KAGVTQTPRYLIKTRGQQVTLSCSPISGHRSVSWYQQTPGQGLQFLFEYFSETQRNKGNFPGRFSGRQFSNSRSEMNVSTLELGDSALYLCASSLSGLAPDTQYFGPGTRLTVL.